This T cell receptor beta chain derives from a study of cytomegalovirus exposure and HLA in healthy donors. Germline CDR1 LNHNV, CDR2 YYDKDF (reference sequence). The CDR3 has 16 residues. V lost 0 bases and J 2 bases, leaving 14 bases between the germline ends. PCR primers comprised 60 Vbeta and 13 Jbeta primers. Produced via immunoSEQ multiplex PCR; TCRdb's table is partial and in-frame only. Here the sample spans over 80,000 clones, around 81% being singletons. The chain couples TRBV15 to TRBJ2-7, with a tentative D call TRBD2 (6 bases). Input material: PBMCs. This TCR derives from a man in his forties in good health and CMV-seropositive. CDR3 in DNA: TGTGCCACCAGCAGAGATCGCGCGCGGGGCGCCTACGAGCAGTACTTC. This sequence encodes CATSRDRARGAYEQYF.